This entry features one T cell receptor (beta chain) sequence. The antigen is unknown. The TCR alpha and TCR beta cDNA libraries, bearing sample barcodes and UMIs, were generated by 5'RACE using constant-segment primers. TCRdb fed the 5' RACE reads into MiXCR, producing one record per CDR3 protein. The table has roughly 120,000 distinct CDR3 sequences, approximately 15% seen once. Germline CDR1 and CDR2: SEHNR and FQNEAQ (reference sequence). The CDR3 extends over 12 amino acids. Between the trimmed V and J ends, which lost 0 bases and 13 bases, there was a span of 10 bases. This sample is drawn from a study of T-cell memory formation after mild COVID-19. On the study more broadly: Largely donor-specific sequence clusters came from a couple of donors.

General study findings and limits: The SARS-CoV-2 specificity of second-wave clones reaching peak at day 37 remained unverified. Cross-reactive memory apparently joined, as some responding clones appeared in pre-infection memory.

This TCR was recovered from an adult woman who had mild COVID-19 (a few samples of this study predate the infection). Cell type and time point are not known. Sequenced material: PBMCs or a T cell subset sorted from them (not recorded which). The chain is built from TRBV7-9 and TRBJ2-1; D is unclear. The CDR3: CASSLARLGQFF. The CDR3 DNA sequence: TGTGCCAGCAGCTTAGCGCGTCTAGGCCAGTTCTTC.